The sample holds a few counts of the clone carrying this TCR beta chain. This entry comes from a study of blood T cell repertoires in COVID-19. Authors' analysis steps: Reference gene primer amplification gave nucleated cell count estimates. The protocol was immunoSEQ multiplex PCR, while the TCRdb copy is restricted to in-frame clones and leaves out a portion. The DNA gave D and trimming, while V, J and clone size come from that table. Of more than 85,000 clones listed, roughly 90% are singletons. This CDR3 is built from 15 residues. The junction had 11 bases not matched to a gene; V was cut back by 4 bases and J by 9 bases. Per germline, CDR1 SGHNT and CDR2 YYREEE (reference sequence).

The TCR sequence derives from a human donor with COVID-19, enrolled during active disease. The donor label of this sample is uncertain. This chain joins TRBV5-4 and TRBJ2-7; 12 bases fit TRBD2. The sample taken for sequencing was peripheral blood. The CDR3 sequence: CASSARLAGDFRQYF. The DNA of the CDR3 is TGTGCCAGCAGCGCCAGACTAGCGGGGGACTTTCGGCAGTACTTC.